Sequencing of this T cell receptor (beta chain) was carried out in a study of T-cell reconstitution after alpha-beta-depleted transplantation in children. Study-wide results and limits: Two months or so post-transplant, alpha-beta T cells reportedly derived from several hundred expanded graft clones.

The authors prepared the TCRbeta library with unique molecular identifiers. MiXCR, applied by TCRdb to the PCR reads, yields one record per CDR3 protein. The profile shows hundreds of thousands of distinct CDR3 sequences, about 16% of them singletons. The CDR3 loop spans 13 amino acids. Looked up from germline, CDR1 is LNHDA and CDR2 is SQIVND (reference sequence). The V end was cut by 7 bases, the J end by 8 bases, with 17 bases between. As concerns this clonotype: What it recognizes is unknown.

The clonotype originates from a boy younger than two who had a stem cell transplant for Wiskott-Aldrich syndrome, so the T cells may come from the graft donor. This sample comprised PBMCs, mostly from graft donor cells, obtained 360 days after TCRalphabeta/CD19-depleted stem cell transplant. The chain carries TRBV19 and TRBJ1-2; D gene uncertain. Written as DNA, the CDR3 is TGTGCCAGTAAAGGCAGTGCCAGGTTCGGCTACACCTTC. The encoded protein is CASKGSARFGYTF.